The 29 T cell receptor beta chains below were found in one sample sequenced in a study of a mutant IDH1 vaccine in newly diagnosed glioma. Time point noted: week 35, safety follow-up. Each vaccine dose was 300 ug of mutant IDH1 20-mer peptide, with topical imiquimod. Their specific antigens are unknown. TCRdb's table, derived via immunoSEQ multiplex PCR, lists solely in-frame clones and lacks some. The repertoire holds tens of thousands of clones, with around nine tenths as singletons. The sample in question was PBMCs, obtained from a glioma patient whose treatment included an IDH1 peptide vaccine. All receptors come from a man under 40 with glioma.

This chain uses TRBV19 with TRBJ2-7; the D is unclear. The CDR3 extends over 14 amino acids. V was clipped by 3 bases and J by 3 bases, with 12 bases between them. The germline V gene encodes CDR1 LNHDA and CDR2 SQIVND (reference sequence). This chain's CDR3 is CASSMQAQFYEQYF. The CDR3 coding sequence is TGTGCCAGTAGTATGCAGGCCCAGTTCTACGAGCAGTACTTC.

The chain recombines TRBV30 with TRBJ1-6, with TRBD1 matching 8 bases. Trimming took 4 bases from V and 7 from J; bases not matched to a gene: 6. Germline V CDR1 and CDR2: GTSNPN, SVGIG (reference sequence). This CDR3 contains 14 residues. The CDR3 coding sequence is TGTGCCTGGAACCCTCGACAGGGGAATTCACCCCTCCACTTT. Protein sequence: CAWNPRQGNSPLHF.

The chain couples TRBV28 to TRBJ1-2; a possible D gene is TRBD1 (5 bases). Trimming stripped 4 bases from V and 0 bases from J, with 18 bases between. The CDR3 totals 17 residues. In germline, CDR1 is MDHEN, CDR2 SYDVKM. CDR3 sequence reads: CASSSYIPQDSNYGYTF. CDR3 sequence (DNA): TGTGCCAGCAGTTCGTATATACCACAGGACTCTAACTATGGCTACACCTTC.

The sample holds one count of this clone. V and J are TRBV28 and TRBJ2-7, with TRBD1 as a possible D gene (5 bases). The length of the CDR3 is 15 residues. Trimming removed 5 bases at V and 3 bases at J, with 17 bases between. Germline V CDR1 and CDR2: MDHEN, SYDVKM. The CDR3 DNA follows: TGTGCCAGCAGTCGCCAGGGCATCGCCCGCTACGAGCAGTACTTC. As protein: CASSRQGIARYEQYF. The complete variable domain, with remaining parts taken from reference TRBV28 and TRBJ2-7, reads DVKVTQSSRYLVKRTGEKVFLECVQDMDHENMFWYRQDPGLGLRLIYFSYDVKMKEKGDIPEGYSVSREKKERFSLILESASTNQTSMYLCASSRQGIARYEQYFGPGTRLTVT.

This chain joins TRBV27 and TRBJ2-3; maybe TRBD2 (6 bases). CDR1 is MNHEY, CDR2 SMNVEV, per germline (reference sequence). The V end lost 8 bases, the J end lost 3 bases, and 18 bases lay between the germline ends. The CDR3 is 15 amino acids. The CDR3 protein is CASGRGTYYTDTQYF. DNA for the CDR3: TGTGCCAGCGGACGCGGGACTTATTATACAGATACGCAGTATTTT.

The rearrangement links TRBV4-2 to TRBJ2-7, with D maybe TRBD2 (6 bases). The germline V and J ends were trimmed by 10 bases and 4 bases, with 14 bases remaining between them. Germline values: CDR1 LGHNA, CDR2 YNFKEQ. The CDR3 runs to 12 residues. This chain's CDR3 is CATIGGFYEQYF. For the CDR3, the DNA is TGTGCCACCATTGGAGGGTTTTACGAGCAGTACTTC.

The chain links TRBV11-2 to TRBJ2-7, with D possibly being TRBD2 (5 bases). From germline, CDR1 is SGHAT and CDR2 FQNNGV. V shed 7 bases and J shed 7 bases, with 20 bases lying between them. CDR3 length: 14 residues. CDR3 in DNA: TGTGCCAGCACCCTGGGCGGGTATTTGGGGGAGCAGTACTTC. This translates into CASTLGGYLGEQYF. The full variable domain, completed using reference TRBV11-2 and TRBJ2-7, is EAGVAQSPRYKIIEKRQSVAFWCNPISGHATLYWYQQILGQGPKLLIQFQNNGVVDDSQLPKDRFSAERLKGVDSTLKIQPAKLEDSAVYLCASTLGGYLGEQYFGPGTRLTVT.

Only one count was recorded for this clone. J is TRBJ2-3 and V is TRBV14, with 9 positions matching TRBD2. Looked up from germline, CDR1 is SGHDN and CDR2 is FVKESK. The CDR3 length is 18 residues. With 4 bases clipped from V and 1 base from J, the junction kept 12 bases outside the gene matches. The CDR3 reads CASSRHFAGGPGTDTQYF. The DNA of the CDR3 is TGTGCCAGCAGCCGCCACTTCGCGGGAGGGCCCGGCACAGATACGCAGTATTTT.

The chain couples TRBV9 to TRBJ2-2; 7 positions agree with TRBD1. Trimming removed 4 bases from V and 0 bases from J; junction bases left unmatched: 9. The CDR3 runs to 17 residues. CDR1 SGDLS and CDR2 YYNGEE come from the germline V gene. The CDR3, as DNA: TGTGCCAGCAGCCACCGACTCGACAGGGCGAACACCGGGGAGCTGTTTTTT. Translation gives CASSHRLDRANTGELFF. Together with reference TRBV9 and TRBJ2-2, the CDR3 gives the full variable domain: DSGVTQTPKHLITATGQRVTLRCSPRSGDLSVYWYQQSLDQGLQFLIQYYNGEERAKGNILERFSAQQFPDLHSELNLSSLELGDSALYFCASSHRLDRANTGELFFGEGSRLTVL.

The chain combines TRBV5-1 with TRBJ2-5; D unclear. CDR1 SGHRS and CDR2 YFSETQ come from the germline V gene. Trimming stripped 0 bases from V and 1 base from J, with 7 bases between. The CDR3 extends over 14 amino acids. The DNA for the CDR3 is TGCGCCAGCAGCTTGGGGCCTACCCAAGAGACCCAGTACTTC. It specifies CASSLGPTQETQYF. Together with reference TRBV5-1 and TRBJ2-5, the CDR3 gives the full variable domain: KAGVTQTPRYLIKTRGQQVTLSCSPISGHRSVSWYQQTPGQGLQFLFEYFSETQRNKGNFPGRFSGRQFSNSRSEMNVSTLELGDSALYLCASSLGPTQETQYFGPGTRLLVL.

V and J are TRBV19 and TRBJ1-5; possibly TRBD1 for D (5 bases). The CDR3 covers 13 residues. The ends were cut back, 9 bases at V and 3 bases at J, with 12 bases in the middle. Germline values: CDR1 LNHDA, CDR2 SQIVND (reference sequence). DNA for the CDR3: TGTGCCAGCCGTGACAGAGACAATCAGCCCCAGCATTTT. It yields the protein CASRDRDNQPQHF.

The rearrangement uses TRBV11-2 and TRBJ1-1; D is possibly TRBD1 (5 bases). The CDR3 is made up of 14 amino acids. V lost 5 bases, J lost 1 base, and 11 bases lay in between. Germline-derived CDR1 and CDR2 are SGHAT and FQNNGV. The DNA for the CDR3 is TGTGCCAGCAGCAAAGGGACGTCGAACACTGAAGCTTTCTTT. Protein: CASSKGTSNTEAFF.

The V gene is TRBV5-5, the J gene TRBJ2-7; the match to TRBD2 covers 10 bases. The V gene end was trimmed by 5 bases and the J gene end by 2 bases; junction bases not matched to a gene: 1. Germline V CDR1 and CDR2: SGHKS, YYEKEE (reference sequence). The CDR3 has 13 amino acids. The CDR3 DNA is TGTGCCAGCAGACTAGCGGGAACCTACGAGCAGTACTTC. This codes for CASRLAGTYEQYF.

To note about this clone: The sample carries other DNA sequences with the same CDR3. The V call is TRBV9, the J call TRBJ2-7; no clear D gene. The CDR3 contains 15 residues. Germline CDR1 and CDR2: SGDLS and YYNGEE. V was trimmed by 0 bases and J by 0 bases, leaving 10 bases between them. DNA for the CDR3: TGTGCCAGCAGCGTAGGTCTTCTCAGCTCCTACGAGCAGTACTTC. It is translated as CASSVGLLSSYEQYF.

J is TRBJ2-5 and V is TRBV4-1; TRBD2 is a possible D gene (5 bases). Trimming took 1 base from V and 5 from J, leaving 14 bases between them. The CDR3 extends over 15 amino acids. The V gene's germline CDR1 is MGHRA and CDR2 YSYEKL. The CDR3 protein is CASSQVARERETQYF. The CDR3 DNA reads as TGCGCCAGCAGCCAAGTAGCTAGGGAGAGGGAGACCCAGTACTTC.

The rearrangement links TRBV6-1 to TRBJ2-3, with no clear D. The germline V and J ends were trimmed by 1 base and 3 bases, with 17 bases remaining between them. Germline assignment: CDR1 MNHNS and CDR2 SASEGT. This CDR3 has 17 residues. The CDR3 is CASSEVAGSRFTDTQYF. The CDR3 region has the DNA TGTGCCAGCAGTGAAGTGGCCGGGTCCCGCTTTACAGATACGCAGTATTTT.

J is TRBJ2-1 and V is TRBV5-1; 7 positions match TRBD1. Unmatched junction bases numbered 13, after V lost 1 base and J lost 6 bases. CDR3 size: 17 residues. CDR1 is SGHRS, CDR2 YFSETQ, per germline. CDR3 region: CASSLKGGGLISNEQFF. Written as DNA, the CDR3 is TGCGCCAGCAGCTTGAAAGGGGGCGGCCTTATCTCCAATGAGCAGTTCTTC. The full variable domain, rest sourced from reference TRBV5-1 and TRBJ2-1, is KAGVTQTPRYLIKTRGQQVTLSCSPISGHRSVSWYQQTPGQGLQFLFEYFSETQRNKGNFPGRFSGRQFSNSRSEMNVSTLELGDSALYLCASSLKGGGLISNEQFFGPGTRLTVL.

The chain uses TRBV9 and TRBJ2-2; 7 nucleotides agree with TRBD2. The CDR3 has 14 amino acids. CDR1 SGDLS and CDR2 YYNGEE come from the germline V gene. V was clipped by 4 bases and J by 4 bases; unmatched bases: 4. This chain's CDR3 is CASSLGLFTGELFF. The CDR3 DNA is TGTGCCAGCAGCTTGGGACTATTCACCGGGGAGCTGTTTTTT.

This clone was observed a handful of times. The rearrangement uses TRBV5-5 and TRBJ1-1; D gene unclear. This CDR3 comprises 12 residues. Trimming took off 0 bases at V and 8 bases at J, with 8 bases between the two ends. Germline-derived CDR1 and CDR2 are SGHKS and YYEKEE (reference sequence). CDR3 region: CASSLVGREAFF. The CDR3 region has the DNA TGTGCCAGCAGCTTGGTAGGGCGGGAAGCTTTCTTT.

The V gene is TRBV27, the J gene TRBJ1-2; 7 bases match TRBD1. Trimming took 4 bases from V and 4 from J; bases not matched to a gene: 6. The germline V gene has CDR1 MNHEY and CDR2 SMNVEV (reference sequence). This CDR3 contains 14 residues. CDR3 sequence: CASSSRTGFYGYTF. The CDR3 nucleotides read TGTGCCAGCAGTTCGAGGACAGGTTTCTATGGCTACACCTTC.

The chain links TRBV27 to TRBJ2-7, with 14 bases that match TRBD2. CDR1 and CDR2 (germline): MNHEY, SMNVEV (reference sequence). The V segment lost 2 bases and the J segment 4 bases; nucleotides outside the gene matches: 4. The CDR3 covers 16 residues. CDR3 coding DNA: TGTGCCAGCAGTTTACGGGGACTAGCGGGGGTTTACGAGCAGTACTTC. It yields the protein CASSLRGLAGVYEQYF.

V gene TRBV7-6 combines with J gene TRBJ2-5; possibly TRBD2 for D (6 bases). The CDR3 runs 13 residues. CDR1 is SGHVS and CDR2 is FNYEAQ in the germline V gene. V shed 5 bases and J shed 5 bases, with 12 bases lying between them. CDR3 sequence reads: CASSPTGVETQYF. For the CDR3, the DNA is TGTGCCAGCAGCCCGACGGGGGTGGAGACCCAGTACTTC.

The rearrangement uses TRBV5-4 and TRBJ1-6; no reliable D call. Trimming removed 4 bases from V and 0 bases from J, with 11 bases in between. CDR1 is SGHNT and CDR2 is YYREEE in the germline V gene (reference sequence). This CDR3 comprises 16 residues. The CDR3 DNA follows: TGTGCCAGCAGCATCCGGGCCTACTCCTATAATTCACCCCTCCACTTT. It specifies CASSIRAYSYNSPLHF.

The chain is built from TRBV2 and TRBJ2-6, with TRBD1 matching 9 bases. The trim removed 10 bases at V and 1 base at J, leaving 8 bases unmatched. CDR3 length: 16 residues. Germline V gives CDR1 SNHLY, CDR2 FYNNEI. In nucleotides, the CDR3 is TGTGCCAACTTGGACAGGGGTGAATCTGGGGCCAACGTCCTGACTTTC. Its translation: CANLDRGESGANVLTF.

The rearrangement uses TRBV7-9 and TRBJ1-4; no clear D gene. The germline V and J ends were trimmed by 4 bases and 1 base, with 7 bases remaining between them. CDR3 length: 14 residues. Germline V gene sequence: CDR1 SEHNR, CDR2 FQNEAQ (reference sequence). The CDR3 region is CASSSPETNEKLFF. CDR3 coding DNA: TGTGCCAGCAGCTCTCCTGAAACTAATGAAAAACTGTTTTTT.

V usage is TRBV5-6 and J usage is TRBJ2-3; TRBD1 matches at 7 bases. This CDR3 comprises 12 residues. The V gene end was trimmed by 4 bases and the J gene end by 8 bases; junction bases not matched to a gene: 4. Looked up from germline, CDR1 is SGHDT and CDR2 is YYEEEE. The CDR3 sequence: CASSRDSTTQYF. The CDR3 region has the DNA TGTGCCAGCAGCCGGGACAGTACTACGCAGTATTTT.

This clone was seen only a few times. This sequence joins TRBV28 and TRBJ1-2, with D possibly matching TRBD1 (5 bases). The CDR3 contains 13 residues. Trimming stripped 3 bases from V and 8 bases from J, with 13 bases between. The germline V gene has CDR1 MDHEN and CDR2 SYDVKM. The CDR3 protein is CASSFSGRVGYTF. As DNA, the CDR3 is TGTGCCAGCAGTTTCTCAGGGAGGGTAGGCTACACCTTC.

The J gene is TRBJ1-2, the V gene TRBV12-2; no check of the table's D call, TRBD1, against the DNA was made. TRBV12-2 is designated a pseudogene. This CDR3 region has 16 residues. CDR3 protein: CASRRKQGAQGYGYTF. The CDR3 DNA reads TGTGCAAGTCGACGCAAACAGGGGGCGCAAGGCTATGGCTACACCTTC.

This clone was picked up a small number of times. The V and J genes are TRBV6-5 and TRBJ2-5; D may be TRBD1 (5 bases). CDR1 and CDR2 from the germline V gene are MNHEY and SVGAGI. V gave up 2 bases and J gave up 5 bases, with 9 bases separating them. CDR3 length: 13 amino acids. The chain's CDR3 is CASSYGNRETQYF. The CDR3 coding sequence is TGTGCCAGCAGTTACGGTAACAGGGAGACCCAGTACTTC.